This passage covers 13 T cell receptor beta chains from one sample sequenced in a study of blood T cell repertoires in COVID-19. Assay: immunoSEQ multiplex PCR; the TCRdb copy retains only in-frame clones and omits some. The sample has about 160,000 clones; around 87% are singletons. The sequenced sample consisted of PBMCs or T cells enriched from blood (not recorded which). These receptors came from a woman aged 45-60 years who had recovered from COVID-19.

This chain links TRBV19 with TRBJ2-1, with TRBD2 identical over 14 bases. The CDR3 totals 17 residues. V lost 8 bases, J lost 9 bases, and 15 bases stayed unmatched. CDR1 and CDR2 (germline): LNHDA, SQIVND (reference sequence). The CDR3 protein is CASPPQTSGGDCSEQFF. Written as DNA, the CDR3 is TGTGCCAGTCCTCCCCAGACTAGCGGGGGGGATTGTAGTGAGCAGTTCTTC.

The V and J genes are TRBV6-2 or TRBV6-3 and TRBJ1-5; D is possibly TRBD1 (5 bases). Germline CDR1 MNHEY, CDR2 SVGEGT. The CDR3 runs to 17 residues. V was cut by 4 bases and J by 0 bases, with 16 bases left in between. The CDR3 loop is CASSSRQTVYSNQPQHF. The CDR3 DNA reads as TGTGCCAGCAGTTCGCGACAGACGGTTTATAGCAATCAGCCCCAGCATTTT.

This clone appeared a single time. CDR3 bases: TGTGCCAGCAGCTTAAAAGGAGGTGTGGGACTAGCGTTTGAGACCCAGTACTTC. Protein product: CASSLKGGVGLAFETQYF. V is TRBV7-3 and J is TRBJ2-5, with 10 bases aligning to TRBD2. V lost 1 base and J lost 5; bases outside the gene matches: 13. The CDR3 is 18 residues long. The germline CDR1 and CDR2 sequences are SGHTA and FQGTGA.

This chain links TRBV5-6 with TRBJ2-1; TRBD1 aligns across 10 bases. V lost 4 bases, J lost 7 bases, and 8 bases stayed unmatched. The CDR3 extends over 15 amino acids. Germline lookup yields CDR1 SGHDT and CDR2 YYEEEE. CDR3 DNA: TGTGCCAGCAGCCCGGGACAGGGGTTATTGAATGAGCAGTTCTTC. Amino acids: CASSPGQGLLNEQFF.

This rearrangement joins TRBV4-1 to TRBJ1-2; D is uncertain. V was trimmed by 0 bases and J by 4 bases, leaving 15 bases between them. Germline V gene lookup returns CDR1 MGHRA and CDR2 YSYEKL. This CDR3 has 16 amino acids. The CDR3 sequence is CASSQEVRTLAYGYTF. In nucleotides, the CDR3 is TGCGCCAGCAGCCAAGAAGTCAGGACTTTAGCCTATGGCTACACCTTC.

The chain is built from TRBV2 and TRBJ2-5; TRBD2 matches 11 bases. Looked up from germline, CDR1 is SNHLY and CDR2 is FYNNEI. The ends lost 7 bases at V and 5 bases at J; junction bases unmatched: 12. The CDR3 spans 16 residues. This CDR3 is CASTKGSGGAGETQYF. DNA of the CDR3: TGTGCCAGCACAAAGGGTAGCGGGGGGGCCGGGGAGACCCAGTACTTC.

The CDR3 bases are TGTGCCAGCAGCCGAGCGGGGCCGGGAAACACCATATATTTT. It encodes CASSRAGPGNTIYF. The chain has TRBV11-3 and TRBJ1-3, with D possibly matching TRBD1 (5 bases). Germline CDR1 reads SGHNT; CDR2 reads YENEEA. The germline V and J ends were trimmed by 5 bases and 4 bases, with 12 bases remaining between them. The CDR3 consists of 14 residues.

This sequence joins TRBV5-1 and TRBJ2-3; TRBD2 matches 7 bases. From germline, CDR1 is SGHRS and CDR2 YFSETQ. This CDR3 region has 14 residues. J gave up 5 bases and V 2 bases, and 5 bases lay outside the gene matches. CDR3 protein: CASSFGRGGDTQYF. The CDR3 coding sequence is TGCGCCAGCAGCTTTGGCCGCGGGGGAGATACGCAGTATTTT.

The chain joins TRBV6-5 to TRBJ2-7; D uncertain. The V gene lost 7 bases and the J gene lost 4 bases, with 20 bases spanning the gap. The CDR3 is made up of 15 amino acids. Per germline, CDR1 MNHEY and CDR2 SVGAGI. The CDR3 sequence: CASTIDNHPEYEQYF. The CDR3 DNA sequence: TGTGCCAGCACCATAGACAACCACCCAGAATACGAGCAGTACTTC.

This chain links TRBV7-2 with TRBJ2-1; possible D gene TRBD2, 7 bases. Trimming cost V 8 bases and J 6 bases, with 29 bases left between them. The CDR3 runs to 18 residues. CDR1 and CDR2 from the germline V gene are SGHTA and FQGNSA. The CDR3 region has the DNA TGTGCCAGCCTCCTAGGCTTAGGGGGGGGGATGTTTGGCAATGAGCAGTTCTTC. Amino acids: CASLLGLGGGMFGNEQFF. The full variable domain, in which reference TRBV7-2 and TRBJ2-1 provide the parts outside the CDR3, is GAGVSQSPSNKVTEKGKDVELRCDPISGHTALYWYRQSLGQGLEFLIYFQGNSAPDKSGLPSDRFSAERTGGSVSTLTIQRTQQEDSAVYLCASLLGLGGGMFGNEQFFGPGTRLTVL.

J is TRBJ2-3 and V is TRBV11-3; TRBD2 agrees at 10 bases. V was pared by 3 bases and J by 3 bases, with 6 bases of the junction left unmatched. CDR3 length equals 16 residues. Germline values: CDR1 SGHNT, CDR2 YENEEA. CDR3 in amino acids: CASSFRLAGATDTQYF. The CDR3 coding sequence is TGTGCCAGCAGCTTCCGTCTAGCGGGGGCTACAGATACGCAGTATTTT.

The chain joins TRBV4-1 to TRBJ2-1, with TRBD1 matching 12 bases. Germline V lookup: CDR1 MGHRA, CDR2 YSYEKL. V dropped 5 bases and J dropped 8; count of bases not matched to a gene: 10. The CDR3 runs to 16 residues. As DNA, the CDR3 is TGCGCCAGCAGCTTTGCCGGGACAGGGGGCCTACATGAGCAGTTCTTC. This encodes CASSFAGTGGLHEQFF.

The V and J genes are TRBV4-3 and TRBJ2-3, with 12 bases fitting TRBD2. CDR3 size: 15 residues. The germline gives CDR1 LGHNA, CDR2 YSLEER. V shed 6 bases, J shed 6 bases, and the junction held 7 bases outside the gene matches. The CDR3 sequence is CASRRGLAGMDTQYF. Here the CDR3 DNA reads TGCGCCAGCAGACGAGGACTAGCGGGGATGGATACGCAGTATTTT.